This paragraph covers one T cell receptor (beta chain) sequence. What antigen it recognizes has not been identified. The sample holds no much larger clone one base away, and base qualities are not on file. Based on the germline V gene, the CDR1 and CDR2 sequences are SGHDT and YYEEEE. Clipping removes 0 bases from V and 9 bases from J, with 9 as the unmatched junction base count. The CDR3 goes from the cysteine to the phenylalanine over 14 residues. Just CDR3 DNA is preserved here, 42 bases in frame from base 1. Donors were healthy HIV-negative adults with no recently reported acute infections or vaccinations. All donors were Caucasian adults living in Nashville, Tennessee, USA. CD4+ T cells were enriched by magnetic negative selection, after which naive cells were positively selected on CD45RA and the negative fraction was taken as the memory subset. Blood was obtained by leukapheresis, after which PBMCs were separated by Ficoll-Histopaque density gradient centrifugation and cryopreserved in liquid nitrogen vapor phase. Purity and quantity of every magnetically sorted T cell population were checked by analytical flow cytometry. Genomic DNA was isolated from each sorted fraction and quantified by UV absorbance on a Nanodrop 2000c.

This specimen belongs to a study of shared clonotypes between healthy human individuals (dated by TCRdb to 2020 to 2022). Context from the whole study: The cohort comprised two women and a few men aged 18 to 49 years. For each donor, CD4 naive and CD4 memory were each run on three plates, CD8 naive on two plates, and CD8 memory on one plate. The study deeply sequenced blood TCR repertoires of five healthy adults to estimate repertoire size and the extent of clonotype sharing between individuals. Different laboratories and diverse techniques were used to prepare libraries and sequence TCR repertoires, to increase sequencing depth and limit assay-specific biases. Per donor, leukapheresis produced somewhere between about 0.9 and 9 billion PBMCs.

Using the deep immunoSEQ assay, TCR CDR3 regions were amplified from genomic DNA by multiplex PCR. For each cell subset, the extracted genomic DNA was distributed evenly across all wells of several immunoSEQ 96-well plates, and each plate served as one replicate. Each replicate PCR for sorted subsets received roughly 0.2 ug genomic DNA, equal to tens of thousands of T cell genomes. Purified libraries were measured with a Qubit 3.0 fluorometer, size-checked on a Bioanalyzer 2100, and measured again with the KAPA Library Quantification kit. A separate single-read 150-cycle Illumina NextSeq 550 flow cell was used to sequence each immunoSEQ 96-well plate. Turning to the authors' computational methods: Because the immunoSEQ output included only junctional sequences and no quality scores, the filtering could not be the same as the filtering used for full-length reads. Sequences were annotated with PyIR, a Python wrapper for IgBLAST v1.9, using IMGT germline references to assign V/J genes and CDR3. Reads with weak V/J assignments (E-value above 1e-6), missing CDR3, stop codons, out-of-frame junctions, or ambiguous translated residues were removed. V3J clonotypes were defined as sequences sharing the same inferred V gene, J gene, and CDR3 amino acid sequence. The percentage overlap between two repertoires was calculated by dividing the number of shared unique clonotypes by the size of the smaller repertoire. Repertoire richness was assessed with RTK rarefaction, the Chao1 estimator, and Recon v2.1 estimates of unobserved clonotypes. Generation probabilities were computed with OLGA for all TCRbeta clonotypes obtained by the gDNA method from a few donors. Here the immuneACCESS table is served through TCRdb, limited to in-frame sequences with V and J called. Missing clones are a known gap in these copies; in checked studies unresolved V genes cover under half, and the rest lacks a known reason. That table gives V, J and clone size, and the DNA gave D and trimming. Recorded for this sample are around 1.5 million clones; 95% to 99% of them occurred a single time. About 0.42% of the sample is held by the ten biggest clonotypes.

Summary of the overall study and its limitations: Pairwise subsampling led to the expectation that sequencing depth would affect the degree of clonotype sharing among donors. Rarefaction of sorted-subset datasets indicated incomplete sequencing despite the large sequencing depth. Larger estimated clonotype richness was generally found for naive subsets than for memory subsets. Because the study included a small number of donors, the genetic and exposure-history diversity represented was limited. Sampling was restricted to blood, and TCR repertoires in tissues likely differ from the TCR repertoires found in blood. Roughly 5% of naive CD4, 3.5% of naive CD8, 2.3% of memory CD4, and around 0.42% of memory CD8 clonotypes were shared across a few donors. Clonotypes shared by all four sorted-subset donors showed higher generation probabilities than non-shared clonotypes.

This receptor was taken from a man aged 30 to 45 in good health. Sequencing was performed on naive CD4+ T cells sorted from blood. Per the publication, the cell subset or site label means: CD45RA+ positively selected. The chain employs TRBV5-6 and TRBJ2-7, with 7 bases matching TRBD2. The CDR3: CASSLGLAESGQYF. The base sequence is TGTGCCAGCAGCTTGGGGCTAGCGGAGTCAGGGCAGTACTTC.